The TCR beta chain described here comes from a study of T cell responses to AZD1222 COVID-19 vaccine. Findings of the study overall: Spike-specific TCR breadth and depth were elevated following two AZD1222 doses. Donor demographics were predominantly white British with a female majority; clonal diversity may be underestimated.

The protocol was immunoSEQ multiplex PCR, while the TCRdb copy is restricted to in-frame clones and leaves out a portion. Among fewer than 95,000 clones listed, around 91% were seen once. Some second doses came at about 4 weeks and others at about 12 weeks; these were pooled. Concerning this clone: Its antigen remains unknown.

This CDR3 contains 13 residues. J lost 8 bases, V lost 6 bases, and 9 bases had no gene match. The rearrangement links TRBV12-3 or TRBV12-4 to TRBJ1-2; 7 positions match TRBD1. The sequencing used peripheral blood, collected 28 days after the second AZD1222 dose. This clonotype was sampled from an adult who received the AZD1222 COVID-19 vaccine. CDR3 loop: CASRRGQTEGYTF. The CDR3 nucleotides read TGTGCCAGCAGACGGGGACAGACCGAAGGCTACACCTTC.